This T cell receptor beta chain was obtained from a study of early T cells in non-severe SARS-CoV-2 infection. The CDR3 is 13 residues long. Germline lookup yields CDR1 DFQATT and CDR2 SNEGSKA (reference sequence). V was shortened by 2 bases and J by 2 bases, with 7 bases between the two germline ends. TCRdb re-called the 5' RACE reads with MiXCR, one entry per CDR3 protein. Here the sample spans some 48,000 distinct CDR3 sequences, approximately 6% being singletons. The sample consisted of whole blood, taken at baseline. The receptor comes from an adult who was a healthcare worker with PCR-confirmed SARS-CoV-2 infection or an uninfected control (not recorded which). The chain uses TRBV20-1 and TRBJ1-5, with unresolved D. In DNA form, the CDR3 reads TGCAGTGCTAGACACGGAGGCAATCAGCCCCAGCATTTT. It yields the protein CSARHGGNQPQHF.